The present T cell receptor (beta chain) was sequenced within a study of human T cells and chemical hapten exposure. Unique molecular identifiers were affixed to discrete cDNA molecules within the library. MiXCR, run by TCRdb on the 5' RACE reads, gives a single entry per CDR3 protein. The table has 110,000 or so distinct CDR3 sequences, more than 15% seen once. The ends were cut back, 10 bases at V and 0 bases at J, with 12 bases in the middle. Germline CDR1 reads MDHEN; CDR2 reads SYDVKM. CDR3 length equals 13 residues. Whole blood that had not been fractionated was the source of extracted total RNA.

The genes are TRBV28 and TRBJ1-2; weak D call: TRBD1 (6 bases). The sequence derives from a human donor in good health. CDR3 DNA: TGTGCCACACGACGACAGGCTAACTATGGCTACACCTTC. It is translated as CATRRQANYGYTF.